This is a list of T cell receptor beta chains from one sample in a study of shared clonotypes between healthy human individuals. Sequencing used immunoSEQ multiplex PCR; TCRdb keeps in-frame clones, though not all of them. The sample includes about 2 million clones, 95% of them seen just once. The source material was naive CD4+ T cells sorted from blood. These receptor sequences come from a man aged 18 to 30 in good health. The CDR3 runs from the conserved cysteine through the conserved F or W. Fields, in order: CDR3 DNA, CDR3 protein, clone size, D gene, J gene, V gene, CDR3 length. A D gene is named only where the DNA matches it firmly. Clone size is given for some rows only: seen once, a few or many times, or a class if the clone is expanded.

TGTGCCAGCAGTTTATCAGGGGGCCGGAATTCACCCCTCCACTTT CASSLSGGRNSPLHF . TRBD1 TRBJ1-6 TRBV28 15
TGTGCCAGCGGGGAAATCAGGGACTGGACTAGCGGAAACAATGAGCAGTTCTTC CASGEIRDWTSGNNEQFF . TRBD2 TRBJ2-1 TRBV4-2 18
TGTGCCAGCAGCTCTAGCGGGGGGGCTACTCTCTATCGGGAGACCCAGTACTTC CASSSSGGATLYRETQYF . TRBD2 TRBJ2-5 TRBV7-8 18
TGTGCCACCAGCAGAGCCGGGACAGAGTCCTACGAGCAGTACTTC CATSRAGTESYEQYF once TRBD1 TRBJ2-7 TRBV15 15
TGTGCCAGCAGAATTGGCGGGGGGCAGGCGAGCACAGATACGCAGTATTTT CASRIGGGQASTDTQYF . TRBD2 TRBJ2-3 TRBV5-4 17
TGCGCCAGCAGCCGCCGCAACACTGAAGCTTTCTTT CASSRRNTEAFF once . TRBJ1-1 TRBV4-3 12
TGCGCCAGCAGGGCCGAGGGACATACCAAAGAGACCCAGTACTTC CASRAEGHTKETQYF . . TRBJ2-5 TRBV5-1 15
TGTGCCAGCAGTTTACGGGACCGTTACTCTAACTATGGCTACACCTTC CASSLRDRYSNYGYTF . . TRBJ1-2 TRBV2 16
TGTGCCAGCAGTTACTCGAAGGGGGTCACAGATACGCAGTATTTT CASSYSKGVTDTQYF . . TRBJ2-3 TRBV6-5 15
TGTGCCAGCAGTTCCCTCCGGACTGGTACGGGGGAGCTGTTTTTT CASSSLRTGTGELFF . . TRBJ2-2 TRBV6-5 15
TGTGCCAGCAGCTCCCTTCGGGGTGGTGAGCAGTTCTTC CASSSLRGGEQFF . . TRBJ2-1 TRBV11-2 13
TGCAGCGTCGAACCGGGACTAGCGGGACCTTATACGCAGTATTTT CSVEPGLAGPYTQYF once TRBD2 TRBJ2-3 TRBV29-1 15
TGCAGCTCACTAGGCGGGACTGGGCACGAGCAGTACTTC CSSLGGTGHEQYF . . TRBJ2-7 TRBV29-1 13
TGCGCCAGCAGTCAATCGTGGGACTCCTATAATTCACCCCTCCACTTT CASSQSWDSYNSPLHF . . TRBJ1-6 TRBV23-1 16
TGTGCCAGCAGCCCCGTGGGGGTCGGCACAGATACGCAGTATTTT CASSPVGVGTDTQYF . . TRBJ2-3 TRBV14 15
TGTGCCATCAGTGTAGACGGTGGGCAGCCCCAGCATTTT CAISVDGGQPQHF . . TRBJ1-5 TRBV10-3 13
TGCGCCAGCAGCCAAGAATTAGCGGGGGGCTCCTACAATGAGCAGTTCTTC CASSQELAGGSYNEQFF . TRBD2 TRBJ2-1 TRBV4-3 17
TGTGCCAGCTCTCAGGGGGCAGGGAACACTGAAGCTTTCTTT CASSQGAGNTEAFF . TRBD1 TRBJ1-1 TRBV7-9 14
TGTGCCAGCTCACCAAAGGTAAACACTGAAGCTTTCTTT CASSPKVNTEAFF . . TRBJ1-1 TRBV18 13
TGTGCCAGCAGCTCCGGGCAGCTCTATGGCTACACCTTC CASSSGQLYGYTF many . TRBJ1-2 TRBV5-4 13
TGTGCCAGCAGCTTGTGGCTAGCGGTGAACACCGGGGAGCTGTTTTTT CASSLWLAVNTGELFF . TRBD2 TRBJ2-2 TRBV5-6 16
TGTGCCAGTAGTATAGGACCGTCGCTCGAGCAGTACTTC CASSIGPSLEQYF once . TRBJ2-7 TRBV19 13
TGTGCCAGCAGCCCGGCAGGTTCTAGCACAGATACGCAGTATTTT CASSPAGSSTDTQYF . . TRBJ2-3 TRBV7-6 15
TGTGCCAGCAGCTCCTGGTCCCAGGGCACCGGGGAGCTGTTTTTT CASSSWSQGTGELFF . . TRBJ2-2 TRBV9 15
TGTGCCAGCAGCCAAGTGGAACCAGGGACCCAGTACTTC CASSQVEPGTQYF . . TRBJ2-5 TRBV14 13
TGCGCCAGCAGCCGGGACATCTCCTACAATGAGCAGTTCTTC CASSRDISYNEQFF . . TRBJ2-1 TRBV5-1 14
TGCGCCAGCAGCCAATCTGGGACCAACAATCAGCCCCAGCATTTT CASSQSGTNNQPQHF . . TRBJ1-5 TRBV4-1 15
TGTGCCAGTAGCCCGGCTCCCAGGACGCCCCTCCACTTT CASSPAPRTPLHF . . TRBJ1-6 TRBV19 13
TGTGCCATCAGTGAGGGGGTCTCAAAAAATGAGCAGTTCTTC CAISEGVSKNEQFF . . TRBJ2-1 TRBV10-3 14
TGTGCCAGCAGTTTAGGCAGCACGTCACGTAGCAATCAGCCCCAGCATTTT CASSLGSTSRSNQPQHF . . TRBJ1-5 TRBV5-8 17
TGTGCCAGCACTTACGGACAGGGAGGTTCACCCCTCCACTTT CASTYGQGGSPLHF . TRBD1 TRBJ1-6 TRBV6-5 14
TGTGCCAGCAGTTCCGGGACAGGGGGCATGGGGCAGCCCCAGCATTTT CASSSGTGGMGQPQHF . TRBD1 TRBJ1-5 TRBV27 16
TGTGCCAGCAGCCCGGGGACGGAGAAGAGGGCCCAGTACTTC CASSPGTEKRAQYF . . TRBJ2-5 TRBV11-2 14
TGTGCCAGCAGCTTAGGAATCGGGAGGACAGGACCGAACACCGGGGAGCTGTTTTTT CASSLGIGRTGPNTGELFF . . TRBJ2-2 TRBV7-2 19
TGTGCCAGCAGCAGGAACAGGGATGAAAAACTGTTTTTT CASSRNRDEKLFF . . TRBJ1-4 TRBV7-8 13
TGTGCCAGTGAGGGTCCAGCCTACGAGCAGTACTTC CASEGPAYEQYF . . TRBJ2-7 TRBV7-9 12
TGTGCCAGCAGCCCGGGACAGGGGGCTACTGAAGCTTTCTTT CASSPGQGATEAFF . TRBD1 TRBJ1-1 TRBV5-4 14
TGCGCCAGCAGCTGGGGGCCCGGGACGGGGACAGATACGCAGTATTTT CASSWGPGTGTDTQYF . . TRBJ2-3 TRBV5-1 16
TGTGCCAGCAGCGTAGCGGGACAGGGGGCTTTCGGCTACACCTTC CASSVAGQGAFGYTF few TRBD1 TRBJ1-2 TRBV9 15
TGTGCCAGCAGCATAGCGGGGAACTCCTACGAGCAGTACTTC CASSIAGNSYEQYF once TRBD2 TRBJ2-7 TRBV7-2 14
TGCGCCAGCGGCCGGGACTCTGCGCTCTACGAGCAGTACTTC CASGRDSALYEQYF . . TRBJ2-7 TRBV5-1 14
TGCGCCAGCAGCCAGGTGGGCCTCAAGGCTGACGAGCAGTACTTC CASSQVGLKADEQYF . . TRBJ2-7 TRBV4-1 15
TGCGCCAGCAGCCAAGGGGATAGTAGGCCCCCCTACGAGCAGTACTTC CASSQGDSRPPYEQYF . . TRBJ2-7 TRBV4-1 16
TGCAGCGCCCAAATAAAAACAGGGGCCCGAGACACTGAAGCTTTCTTT CSAQIKTGARDTEAFF . TRBD1 TRBJ1-1 TRBV29-1 16
TGTGCCAGCAGCTTAACAACCGGGACTATGGGGGAGCAGTACTTC CASSLTTGTMGEQYF . TRBD2 TRBJ2-7 TRBV7-9 15
TGTGCCAGCAGATTAGCGGGAGGGCCGGATACGCAGTATTTT CASRLAGGPDTQYF once TRBD2 TRBJ2-3 TRBV6-6 14
TGTGCCAGCAGTGGTTACGGGACTAGCGGGGGCCCTAGCTCCTACAATGAGCAGTTCTTC CASSGYGTSGGPSSYNEQFF . TRBD2 TRBJ2-1 TRBV2 20
TGTGCCAGCAGCTCTGGGACTAGCGCCCTGACGGAGACCCAGTACTTC CASSSGTSALTETQYF . TRBD2 TRBJ2-5 TRBV7-3 16
TGTGCCAGCTCACCTACGACCGGGACAGGAACTAACTATGGCTACACCTTC CASSPTTGTGTNYGYTF . TRBD1 TRBJ1-2 TRBV18 17